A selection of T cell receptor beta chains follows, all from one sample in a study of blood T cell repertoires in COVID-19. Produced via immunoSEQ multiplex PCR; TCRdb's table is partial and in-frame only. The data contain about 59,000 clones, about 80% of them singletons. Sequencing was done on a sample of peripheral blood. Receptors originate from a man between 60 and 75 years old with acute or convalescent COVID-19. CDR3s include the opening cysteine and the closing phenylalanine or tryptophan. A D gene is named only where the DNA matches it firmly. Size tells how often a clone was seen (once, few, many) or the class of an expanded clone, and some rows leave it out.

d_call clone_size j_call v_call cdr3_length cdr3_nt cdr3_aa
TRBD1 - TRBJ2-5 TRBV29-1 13 TGCAGCGTTGCACTGGGGACAGAAGAGACCCAGTACTTC CSVALGTEETQYF
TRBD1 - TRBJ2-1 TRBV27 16 TGTGCCAGCAGTCTCCTTGGGACAGGGGTTCACAATGAGCAGTTCTTC CASSLLGTGVHNEQFF
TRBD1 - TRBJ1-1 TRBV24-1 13 TGTGCCACCAGTGAGTCAGGGGGGACTGAAGCTTTCTTT CATSESGGTEAFF
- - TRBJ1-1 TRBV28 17 TGTGCCAGCAGTTTCGGAGAGACAGGCGAGATGAACACTGAAGCTTTCTTT CASSFGETGEMNTEAFF
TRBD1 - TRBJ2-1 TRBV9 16 TGTGCCAGCAGCGTATCAGGGGGACAGTCCTACAATGAGCAGTTCTTC CASSVSGGQSYNEQFF
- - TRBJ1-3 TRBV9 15 TGTGCCAGCAGCGAGGGTGGGGGGAATCGAAACACCATATATTTT CASSEGGGNRNTIYF
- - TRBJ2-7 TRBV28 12 TGTGCCAGCAGCGAACAGGGTCACGAGCAGTACTTC CASSEQGHEQYF
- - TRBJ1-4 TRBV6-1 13 TGTGCCAGCAGTGAAGCGCGGGGGACCCGAGGAGATTTT CASSEARGTRGDF
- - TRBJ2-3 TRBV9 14 TGTGCCAGCAGCCCACCCAACTCGGTGGATACGCAGTATTTT CASSPPNSVDTQYF
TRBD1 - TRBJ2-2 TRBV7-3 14 TGTGCCAGCAGCCAGACAGGGGGCGGCGGGGAGCTGTTTTTT CASSQTGGGGELFF
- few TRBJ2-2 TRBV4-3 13 TGCGCCAGCAGCCACCTTGAGGCCGGGGAGCTGTTTTTT CASSHLEAGELFF
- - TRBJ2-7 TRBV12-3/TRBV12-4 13 TGTGCCAGCAGTTTATCGCAGGAATACGAGCAGTACTTC CASSLSQEYEQYF
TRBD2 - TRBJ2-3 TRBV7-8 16 TGTGCCAGCAGCTTAGGACTAGCAGCTAGCACAGATACGCAGTATTTT CASSLGLAASTDTQYF
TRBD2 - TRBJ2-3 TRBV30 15 TGTGCCTGGAGTGTGGGACTAGCCGGCGCAGATACGCAGTATTTT CAWSVGLAGADTQYF
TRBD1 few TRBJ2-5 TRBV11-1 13 TGTGCCAGCAGCTCGACAGGGGGCCAGACCCAGTACTTC CASSSTGGQTQYF
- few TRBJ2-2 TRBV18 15 TGTGCCAGCTCACTCCTGACTAGAACGGCCGGGGAGCTGTTTTTT CASSLLTRTAGELFF
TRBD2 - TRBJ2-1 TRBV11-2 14 TGTGCCAGCAGCTTAGAAACTAGCGGAAATGAGCAGTTCTTC CASSLETSGNEQFF
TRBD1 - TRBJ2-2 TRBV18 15 TGTGCCAGCTCACAACGGCAGGGGGCTAGCGGGGAGCTGTTTTTT CASSQRQGASGELFF
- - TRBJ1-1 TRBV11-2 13 TGTGCCAGCAGCTTAGCCGGGGACACTGAAGCTTTCTTT CASSLAGDTEAFF
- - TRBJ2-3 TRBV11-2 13 TGTGCCAGCAGCTTAGCCGGGGCAGATACGCAGTATTTT CASSLAGADTQYF
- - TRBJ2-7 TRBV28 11 TGTGCCAGCAGGGACACAAAAGAGCAGTACTTC CASRDTKEQYF
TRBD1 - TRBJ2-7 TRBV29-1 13 TGCAGCGTTGATGGGGACAGCCAATACGAGCAGTACTTC CSVDGDSQYEQYF
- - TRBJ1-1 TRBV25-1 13 TGTGCCAGCAGTGAGGGGGCAAGGGTTGAAGCTTTCTTT CASSEGARVEAFF
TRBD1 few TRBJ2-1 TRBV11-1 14 TGTGCCAGCAGCTTGACAGGGAACAGGAATGAGCAGTTCTTC CASSLTGNRNEQFF
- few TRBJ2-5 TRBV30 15 TGTGCCTGGAGTCTCAGGGTTCGGCCCTTAGAGACCCAGTACTTC CAWSLRVRPLETQYF
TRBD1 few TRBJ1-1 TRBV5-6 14 TGTGCCAGCAGCTTACGGGACAGGGGACCTGAAGCTTTCTTT CASSLRDRGPEAFF
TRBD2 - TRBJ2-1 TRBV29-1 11 TGCAGCGTCGTTCTCGGGACTAAACAGTTCTTC CSVVLGTKQFF
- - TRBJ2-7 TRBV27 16 TGTGCCAGCAGCCCCTCCCCCGGGAGTGGGTCCTACGAGCAGTACTTC CASSPSPGSGSYEQYF
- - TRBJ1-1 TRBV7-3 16 TGTGCCAGCAGCAGCTCTATGACAGGAGCGAACACTGAAGCTTTCTTT CASSSSMTGANTEAFF
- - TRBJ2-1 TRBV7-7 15 TGTGCCAGCAGCTTCGACATCAGCTCCTACAATGAGCAGTTCTTC CASSFDISSYNEQFF
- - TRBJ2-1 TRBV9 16 TGTGCCAGCAGTGGGGCTGGGGGGAACGACTACAATGAGCAGTTCTTC CASSGAGGNDYNEQFF
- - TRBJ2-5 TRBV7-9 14 TGTGCCAGCAGCCAACCCGGAGGTAAAGAGACCCAGTACTTC CASSQPGGKETQYF
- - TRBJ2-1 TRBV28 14 TGTGCCAGCAGTTTGCAGGTATCCTACAATGAGCAGTTCTTC CASSLQVSYNEQFF
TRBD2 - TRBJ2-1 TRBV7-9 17 TGTGCCAGCAGCTTCGACCCGGGACTAGATATCTACAATGAGCAGTTCTTC CASSFDPGLDIYNEQFF